The 11 T cell receptor beta chains listed next were all sequenced from one sample in a study of low-dose radiotherapy and immunotherapy resistance in tumors (dated 2022 in TCRdb). First-strand cDNA was synthesized with Superscript III and a set of TRAV- and TRBV-specific primers, covering both TCRalpha and TCRbeta chains. TCRs were amplified with Phusion for around 20 PCR cycles, with a constant-region primer paired with the adapter attached to the V primers. TCRdb reanalyzed the raw reads on its own, using fastp at Q25 for trimming and MiXCR for clone calling, and kept in-frame beta chains. CDR3 protein sequences are deduplicated, and each keeps its most common genes and DNA. The sample includes approximately 6,300 distinct CDR3 sequences, with roughly 80% observed a single time. The ten largest account for over 4.5% of the sample. Receptors were obtained from a human donor with advanced metastatic prostate, ovarian, gallbladder or colorectal cancer (not recorded which). This table probably holds off-target reads from a library built for another chain.

The chain carries TRBV6-2 or TRBV6-3 and TRBJ2-7, with a tentative D call TRBD2 (6 bases). V lost 6 bases and J lost 5, with 17 bases in between. This CDR3 spans 14 amino acids. Germline V lookup: CDR1 MNHEY, CDR2 SVGEGT. CDR3 nucleotide sequence: TGTGCCAGCAGCTCGACCCAGGGCGGGGACGAGCAGTACTTC. Protein product: CASSSTQGGDEQYF.

This clonotype was detected once. This chain joins TRBV28 and TRBJ1-1; D is unclear. V lost 5 bases to trimming and J lost 1 base, with 11 bases between them. CDR1 is MDHEN and CDR2 is SYDVKM in the germline V gene. The CDR3 covers 14 residues. CDR3 residues: CASSPIGPNTEAFF. CDR3 in DNA: TGTGCCAGCAGTCCGATCGGGCCGAACACTGAAGCTTTCTTT.

J is TRBJ2-3 and V is TRBV4-2, with 7 bases lining up with TRBD2. With 4 bases clipped from V and 1 base from J, the junction kept 8 bases outside the gene matches. The CDR3 length is 16 residues. CDR1 is LGHNA and CDR2 is YNFKEQ in the germline V gene. This CDR3 is CASSPAGEGRTDTQYF. As DNA, the CDR3 is TGTGCCAGCAGCCCTGCTGGGGAGGGTCGCACAGATACGCAGTATTTT.

The rearrangement joins TRBV28 to TRBJ2-3; D is undetermined. Germline V CDR1 and CDR2: MDHEN, SYDVKM. Between the trimmed V and J ends, which lost 3 bases and 0 bases, there was a span of 7 bases. The CDR3 is made up of 14 amino acids. In DNA, the CDR3 is TGTGCCAGCAGTTTGATACAGAGCACAGATACGCAGTATTTT. It is translated as CASSLIQSTDTQYF.

This chain connects TRBV5-4 to TRBJ2-5; 7 bases align to TRBD1. The germline V gene encodes CDR1 SGHNT and CDR2 YYREEE (reference sequence). The CDR3 length is 14 residues. Germline trimming cut 4 bases from V and 1 base from J; bases unmatched to any gene: 4. CDR3 loop: CASSRGQFQETQYF. In DNA form, the CDR3 reads TGTGCCAGCAGCCGGGGACAGTTCCAAGAGACCCAGTACTTC.

As for this clonotype: The germline gene is not matched at one end of the junction; a read error may be the cause. This chain connects TRBV20-1 to TRBJ2-1; TRBD2 aligns across 8 bases. The CDR3 spans 13 residues. In germline, CDR1 is DFQATT, CDR2 SNEGSKA (reference sequence). The CDR3 region is CGARERGYNEQFF. CDR3 DNA sequence: TGCGGTGCTAGGGAGCGGGGGTACAATGAGCAGTTCTTC.

Only a few counts were recorded for this clonotype. V usage is TRBV29-1 and J usage is TRBJ2-3, with 10 bases lining up with TRBD2. V dropped 6 bases and J dropped 3; count of bases not matched to a gene: 21. The CDR3 loop spans 19 amino acids. CDR1 is SQVTM, CDR2 ANQGSEA, per germline. In DNA, the CDR3 is TGCAGCGTGAGCCCCCGATTGCAGCAGCGGGGGGGCGAGACAGATACGCAGTATTTT. Protein product: CSVSPRLQQRGGETDTQYF.

J is TRBJ1-2 and V is TRBV5-1, with D possibly TRBD1 on 5 matching bases. CDR1 is SGHRS and CDR2 is YFSETQ in the germline V gene. The CDR3 totals 14 residues. The V end was cut by 0 bases, the J end by 4 bases, with 10 bases between. Here the CDR3 reads CASSLEWGSYGYTF. The CDR3 coding sequence is TGCGCCAGCAGCTTGGAGTGGGGGAGCTATGGCTACACCTTC.

The rearrangement uses TRBV4-1 and TRBJ2-5, with 11 bases fitting TRBD2. The length of the CDR3 is 17 residues. Germline CDR1 is MGHRA and CDR2 is YSYEKL. J lost 3 bases, V lost 0 bases, and 6 bases had no gene match. CDR3 residues: CASSQDHLAGGEETQYF. In DNA, the CDR3 is TGCGCCAGCAGCCAAGATCATCTAGCGGGGGGAGAAGAGACCCAGTACTTC.

This clonotype was found once. The chain combines TRBV5-6 with TRBJ1-1, with TRBD1 matching 7 bases. The germline gives CDR1 SGHDT, CDR2 YYEEEE. J gave up 4 bases and V 4 bases, and 10 bases lay outside the gene matches. CDR3 length equals 15 residues. The CDR3 loop reads CASSHYRGGGTEAFF. The CDR3 coding sequence is TGTGCCAGCAGCCACTACAGGGGTGGAGGCACTGAAGCTTTCTTT.

The genes are TRBV5-1 and TRBJ2-2; D remains ambiguous. V dropped 3 bases and J dropped 0 bases, with 9 bases sitting between them. This CDR3 spans 15 amino acids. Germline CDR1 reads SGHRS; CDR2 reads YFSETQ. The CDR3 bases are TGCGCCAGCAGCTCCGCCGTGGCGAACACCGGGGAGCTGTTTTTT. It is translated as CASSSAVANTGELFF. Full variable domain (rest looked up from reference TRBV5-1 and TRBJ2-2): KAGVTQTPRYLIKTRGQQVTLSCSPISGHRSVSWYQQTPGQGLQFLFEYFSETQRNKGNFPGRFSGRQFSNSRSEMNVSTLELGDSALYLCASSSAVANTGELFFGEGSRLTVL.